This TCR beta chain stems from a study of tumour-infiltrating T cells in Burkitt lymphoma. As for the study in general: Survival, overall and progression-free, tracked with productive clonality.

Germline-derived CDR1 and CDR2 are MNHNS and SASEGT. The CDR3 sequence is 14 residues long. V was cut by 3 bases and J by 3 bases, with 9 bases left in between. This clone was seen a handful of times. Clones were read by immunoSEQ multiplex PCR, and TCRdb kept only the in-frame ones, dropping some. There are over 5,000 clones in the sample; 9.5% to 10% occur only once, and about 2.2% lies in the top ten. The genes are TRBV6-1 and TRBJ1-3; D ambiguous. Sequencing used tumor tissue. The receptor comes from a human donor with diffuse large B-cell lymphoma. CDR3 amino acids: CASSEYPSGNTIYF. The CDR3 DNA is TGTGCCAGCAGTGAGTACCCTAGTGGAAACACCATATATTTT.